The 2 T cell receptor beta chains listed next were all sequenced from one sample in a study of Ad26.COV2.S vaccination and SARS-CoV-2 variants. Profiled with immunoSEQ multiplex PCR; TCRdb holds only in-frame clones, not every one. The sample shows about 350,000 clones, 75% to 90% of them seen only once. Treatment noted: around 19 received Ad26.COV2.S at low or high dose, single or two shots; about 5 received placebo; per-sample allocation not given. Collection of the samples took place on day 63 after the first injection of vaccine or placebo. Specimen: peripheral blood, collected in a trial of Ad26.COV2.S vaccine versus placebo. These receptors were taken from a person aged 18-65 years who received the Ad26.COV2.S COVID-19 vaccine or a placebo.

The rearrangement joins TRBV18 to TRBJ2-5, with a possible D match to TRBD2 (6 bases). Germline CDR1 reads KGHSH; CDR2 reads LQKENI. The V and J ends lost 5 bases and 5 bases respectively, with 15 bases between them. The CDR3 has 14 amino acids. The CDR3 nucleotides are TGTGCCAGCTCATCGGGAGCCCGCGGGGAGACCCAGTACTTC. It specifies CASSSGARGETQYF.

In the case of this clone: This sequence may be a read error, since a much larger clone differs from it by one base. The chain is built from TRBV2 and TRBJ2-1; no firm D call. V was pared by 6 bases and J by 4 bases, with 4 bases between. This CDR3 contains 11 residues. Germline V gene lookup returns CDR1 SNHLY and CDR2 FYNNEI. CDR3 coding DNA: TGTGCCAGCAGGAATTACAATGAGCAGTTCTTC. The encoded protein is CASRNYNEQFF. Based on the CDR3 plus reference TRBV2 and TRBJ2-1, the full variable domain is EPEVTQTPSHQVTQMGQEVILRCVPISNHLYFYWYRQILGQKVEFLVSFYNNEISEKSEIFDDQFSVERPDGSNFTLKIRSTKLEDSAMYFCASRNYNEQFFGPGTRLTVL.